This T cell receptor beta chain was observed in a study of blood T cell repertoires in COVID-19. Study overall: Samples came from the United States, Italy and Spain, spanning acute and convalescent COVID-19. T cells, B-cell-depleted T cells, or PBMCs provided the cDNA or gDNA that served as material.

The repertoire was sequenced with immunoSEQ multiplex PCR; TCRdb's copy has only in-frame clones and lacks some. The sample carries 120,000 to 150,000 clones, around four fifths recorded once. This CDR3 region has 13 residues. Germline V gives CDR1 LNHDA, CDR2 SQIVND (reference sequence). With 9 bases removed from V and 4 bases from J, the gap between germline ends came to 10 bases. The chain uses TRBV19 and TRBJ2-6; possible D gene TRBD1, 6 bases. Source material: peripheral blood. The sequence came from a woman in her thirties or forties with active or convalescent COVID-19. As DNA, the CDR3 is TGTGCCAGCGGACAGCCCGGGGCCAACGTCCTGACTTTC. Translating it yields CASGQPGANVLTF.